Listed below are T cell receptor beta chains from one sample, sequenced in a study of shared clonotypes between healthy human individuals. The protocol was immunoSEQ multiplex PCR, while the TCRdb copy is restricted to in-frame clones and leaves out a portion. The table records around 720,000 clones, less than 80% of them present only once. The sample taken for sequencing was memory CD4+ T cells sorted from blood. These receptors originate from a woman aged 30 to 39 in good health. Both conserved end residues are part of each CDR3. The D gene is left open where the match is weak. Only some rows state a clone size, as once, few, many or a class for expanded clones.

>-|TRBJ2-3|-|13|TRBV7-9
TGTGCCAGCAGCGTGGTAGCTTCAGATACGCAGTATTTT
CASSVVASDTQYF
>-|TRBJ1-1|few|11|TRBV20-1
TGCAGTGCTGATAGAGACACTGAAGCTTTCTTT
CSADRDTEAFF
>-|TRBJ1-2|-|14|TRBV29-1
TGCAGCGTTATTTTGACGGTTCCAGGAGAGGGCTACACCTTC
CSVILTVPGEGYTF
>-|TRBJ2-3|once|13|TRBV28
TGTGCCAGCAATGGGCAGGGCACAGATACGCAGTATTTT
CASNGQGTDTQYF
>-|TRBJ2-7|many|15|TRBV2
TGTGCCAGCCCTGAGACCGGGACTTCGACCGGCGAGCAGTACTTC
CASPETGTSTGEQYF
>TRBD1|TRBJ1-4|once|14|TRBV28
TGTGCCAGCAGTACGCCAGGGGGTAATGAAAAACTGTTTTTT
CASSTPGGNEKLFF
>-|TRBJ2-5|-|12|TRBV5-1
TGCGCCAGCAGCTCTGGTTGGGAGACCCAGTACTTC
CASSSGWETQYF
>TRBD2|TRBJ2-5|-|16|TRBV18
TGTGCCAGCTCACCCAGGACTAGCGGGGCTCAAGAGACCCAGTACTTC
CASSPRTSGAQETQYF
>-|TRBJ1-5|-|13|TRBV7-3
TGTGCCAGCAGCTTGACAGGAGGGCAGCCCCAGCATTTT
CASSLTGGQPQHF
>-|TRBJ1-3|-|16|TRBV9
TGTGCCAGCAGCGTAGGGGCGTCGGACTCTGGAAACACCATATATTTT
CASSVGASDSGNTIYF
>-|TRBJ1-1|once|14|TRBV19
TGTGCCAGTAGCTCGGGTCCCATGAACACTGAAGCTTTCTTT
CASSSGPMNTEAFF
>TRBD1|TRBJ1-1|-|16|TRBV19
TGTGCCAGTAGTAACCTCAGGGGGGCTATGAACACTGAAGCTTTCTTT
CASSNLRGAMNTEAFF
>TRBD1|TRBJ1-1|few|15|TRBV6-5
TGTGCCAGCACCAGAGGGGGGACAGCGGATACTGAAGCTTTCTTT
CASTRGGTADTEAFF
>TRBD1|TRBJ2-2|-|15|TRBV2
TGTGCCAGCAGTGGACAGGGGGTACGCACCGGGGAGCTGTTTTTT
CASSGQGVRTGELFF
>-|TRBJ2-1|-|15|TRBV28
TGTGCCAGCAGTGCTGTGACGGGAGCGAGGGTTGAGCAGTTCTTC
CASSAVTGARVEQFF
>-|TRBJ1-5|-|14|TRBV2
TGTGCCAGCAGTTACAGGGTTGGCAATCAGCCCCAGCATTTT
CASSYRVGNQPQHF
>-|TRBJ2-2|-|16|TRBV18
TGTGCCAGCTCATCTGATGTACCCGCGAACACCGGGGAGCTGTTTTTT
CASSSDVPANTGELFF
>-|TRBJ2-3|-|10|TRBV29-1
TGCAGCTCCTGGGAAGATACGCAGTATTTT
CSSWEDTQYF
>-|TRBJ2-3|-|15|TRBV7-8
TGTGCCAGCAGCCAAGGGACCGTCGAAGGAGATACGCAGTATTTT
CASSQGTVEGDTQYF
>TRBD2|TRBJ2-3|-|17|TRBV5-1
TGCGCCAGCAGCTTGGGACTAGCGGGAATGAGCACAGATACGCAGTATTTT
CASSLGLAGMSTDTQYF
>-|TRBJ1-1|-|12|TRBV21-1
TGTGCCGGCCCCGACCCCACGATGAGGGCTTTCTTT
CAGPDPTMRAFF
>-|TRBJ2-6|-|14|TRBV19
TGTGCCAGTACGCCCTTCTCTGGGGCCAACGTCCTGACTTTC
CASTPFSGANVLTF
>TRBD2|TRBJ2-3|few|16|TRBV27
TGTGCCAGCAGTTCGCTTCTAGCGGCACGCACAGATACGCAGTATTTT
CASSSLLAARTDTQYF
>-|TRBJ1-1|-|10|TRBV19
TGTGCCAGTACACACTCGGGAGCTTTCTTT
CASTHSGAFF
>TRBD2|TRBJ2-3|-|15|TRBV2
TGTGCCAGCAGCTTCTTAGCGGGAGGGGAAGATACGCAGTATTTT
CASSFLAGGEDTQYF
>-|TRBJ2-1|-|14|TRBV5-4
TGTGCCAGCAGCGAGGGTAGTGAGGACAATGAGCAGTTCTTC
CASSEGSEDNEQFF
>TRBD2|TRBJ2-7|-|13|TRBV7-2
TGTGCCAGCAGGACTAGCGGGAGGGGTGAGCAGTACTTC
CASRTSGRGEQYF
>-|TRBJ1-2|-|15|TRBV11-2
TGTGCCAGCAGCCAACCCGGACAGCGTAACTATGGCTACACCTTC
CASSQPGQRNYGYTF
>TRBD2|TRBJ2-3|-|15|TRBV2
TGTGCCACGAGGAGGGCGGGAGCGAACACAGATACGCAGTATTTT
CATRRAGANTDTQYF
>-|TRBJ1-1|-|13|TRBV19
TGTGCCAGTAGTATAGTGGGGGAGACTGAAGCTTTCTTT
CASSIVGETEAFF
>TRBD2|TRBJ2-7|once|15|TRBV18
TGTGCCAGCTCACCCGCGGGAGGGCCGAATTCCGAGCAGTACTTC
CASSPAGGPNSEQYF